These T cell receptor beta chains were read from a single sample in a study of response to subunit inactivated influenza vaccine. Each CDR3 protein is one row after TCRdb ran MiXCR on the RT-PCR reads. The sample records about 700,000 distinct CDR3 sequences, about 15% being singletons. The sample here was PBMCs from blood, taken 14 days before vaccination. These receptors were taken from a man aged 50 or older who received an inactivated influenza vaccine. The CDR3 runs from the conserved cysteine through the conserved F or W. A D gene is named only where the DNA matches it firmly. Size values are once, few and many counts, or a class for expanded clones, and some rows have none.

>-|TRBJ1-1|TRBV6-1|few
CASSGRAQNTEAFF
TGTGCCAGCAGTGGTAGGGCACAAAACACTGAAGCTTTCTTT
>TRBD1|TRBJ2-5|TRBV11-2|few
CASSLGRTRDRGGETQYF
TGTGCCAGCAGCCTAGGGAGAACCAGGGACAGGGGTGGTGAGACCCAGTACTTC
>-|TRBJ1-2|TRBV20-1|few
CSAGNQGFWVNYGYTF
TGCAGTGCCGGGAATCAGGGTTTTTGGGTTAACTATGGCTACACCTTC
>-|TRBJ1-5|TRBV6-2/TRBV6-3|-
CASSYQQYQPQHF
TGTGCCAGCAGTTACCAACAGTACCAGCCCCAGCATTTT
>TRBD2|TRBJ2-7|TRBV6-7|few
CATGTRGPYEQYF
TGTGCCACAGGGACTAGAGGGCCCTACGAGCAGTACTTC
>-|TRBJ2-7|TRBV6-6|-
CASSYLGNEQYF
TGTGCCAGCAGTTACCTGGGGAACGAGCAGTACTTC
>TRBD1|TRBJ2-3|TRBV6-1|-
CASSRQGVPDTQYF
TGTGCCAGCAGTCGACAGGGTGTCCCAGATACGCAGTATTTT
>-|TRBJ2-2|TRBV4-3|many
CASSQGRSGFGELFF
TGCGCCAGCAGCCAAGGCCGTTCTGGGTTCGGGGAGCTGTTTTTT
>-|TRBJ2-7|TRBV12-3/TRBV12-4|-
CASSLMPPGLNYEQYF
TGTGCCAGCAGCCTCATGCCACCGGGACTGAACTACGAGCAGTACTTC
>TRBD1|TRBJ2-7|TRBV29-1|medium-sized
CSVEGVGDSSYEQYF
TGCAGCGTTGAAGGAGTAGGGGACAGCTCCTACGAGCAGTACTTC
>TRBD2|TRBJ2-1|TRBV5-1|many
CASGIQASGRASHEQFF
TGCGCCAGCGGAATCCAGGCTAGCGGGAGGGCCTCCCATGAGCAGTTCTTC
>-|TRBJ1-1|TRBV4-3|few
CASSQDLVLGSNTEAFF
TGCGCCAGCAGCCAAGATCTCGTTTTGGGTTCGAACACTGAAGCTTTCTTT
>TRBD2|TRBJ2-7|TRBV7-2|-
CASSIRAGAGHEQYF
TGTGCCAGCAGCATCCGAGCGGGAGCGGGCCACGAGCAGTACTTC
>TRBD2|TRBJ2-1|TRBV20-1|-
CSARDFGAPGLAVWYEQFF
TGCAGTGCTAGAGATTTTGGGGCGCCGGGACTAGCGGTCTGGTATGAGCAGTTCTTC
>TRBD1|TRBJ2-7|TRBV5-1|few
CASSRVTGGNYEQYF
TGCGCCAGCAGCAGGGTGACAGGGGGGAACTACGAGCAGTACTTC
>TRBD2|TRBJ2-1|TRBV2|few
CASRGLVGEQFF
TGTGCCAGCAGAGGACTAGTAGGCGAGCAGTTCTTC
>-|TRBJ2-1|TRBV5-1|-
CASSFSSGEQFF
TGCGCCAGCAGCTTCTCTTCGGGTGAGCAGTTCTTC
>-|TRBJ1-2|TRBV5-1|-
CASSWTATYLYGYTF
TGCGCCAGCAGCTGGACTGCGACCTATCTTTATGGCTACACCTTC
>TRBD1|TRBJ2-7|TRBV7-2|few
CASSSQQGAAYEQYF
TGTGCCAGCAGCTCCCAACAGGGGGCGGCCTACGAGCAGTACTTC
>-|TRBJ2-6|TRBV9|-
CASSVQGNSGANVLTF
TGTGCCAGCAGCGTACAGGGTAACTCTGGGGCCAACGTCCTGACTTTC
>TRBD2|TRBJ2-7|TRBV28|many
CASSFLIAGGAYEQYF
TGTGCCAGCAGTTTCCTAATAGCGGGGGGGGCCTACGAGCAGTACTTC
>-|TRBJ1-6|TRBV20-1|few
CSARGGDSPLHF
TGCAGTGCTCGAGGTGGGGATTCACCCCTCCACTTT
>-|TRBJ2-1|TRBV20-1|few
CSARDLRSGYNEQFF
TGCAGTGCTAGAGATCTTAGGAGCGGATACAATGAGCAGTTCTTC
>TRBD2|TRBJ2-3|TRBV20-1|many
CSASTGTSGKDTQYF
TGCAGTGCTAGCACCGGGACTAGCGGAAAAGATACGCAGTATTTT
>-|TRBJ2-3|TRBV4-2|few
CASSPRDTKYTDTQYF
TGTGCCAGCAGCCCCCGGGACACAAAATACACAGATACGCAGTATTTT
>-|TRBJ1-1|TRBV5-5|few
CASSLPPFGTEAFF
TGTGCCAGCAGCCTGCCTCCATTCGGCACTGAAGCTTTCTTT